The clone carrying this T cell receptor beta chain was counted once. No antigen is known for it. Generated by immunoSEQ multiplex PCR, the TCRdb table keeps only in-frame clones and is missing some. The repertoire includes 150,000 to 200,000 clones, 85% to 90% of them detected once, and roughly 1.7% sits in the top ten. The source of the sample is a study of T cell responses to AZD1222 COVID-19 vaccine. The study, taken as a whole, reports: The repertoires were collected only after the peak T cell response. Spike-specific TCR breadth and depth both grew after two AZD1222 doses.

The receptor was isolated from an adult in good health. This specimen consisted of peripheral blood, obtained on day 0 of AZD1222 vaccination.

The CDR3 here is CASSLGRLSYNEQFF. Here the CDR3 DNA reads TGTGCCAGCAGCTTGGGTCGACTGTCCTACAATGAGCAGTTCTTC. The chain carries TRBV5-6 and TRBJ2-1; D ambiguous. With 0 bases removed from V and 1 base from J, the gap between germline ends came to 8 bases. The germline V gene encodes CDR1 SGHDT and CDR2 YYEEEE. The CDR3 is 15 residues long.